This T cell receptor (beta chain) was obtained from a study of shared clonotypes between healthy human individuals. Background on the study: CD4 naive and CD4 memory each took three plates per donor, while CD8 naive took two and CD8 memory one. Study findings and constraints: For naive CD4 cells, roughly 5% of clonotypes were shared across a few donors. Naive subsets generally exceeded memory subsets in estimated richness. Among donors, clonotype sharing was expected to be affected by sequencing depth.

The method was immunoSEQ multiplex PCR; TCRdb's version includes in-frame clones alone and lacks a portion of them. The data contain under 2,000,000 clones, less than 95% of them singletons. Concerning this clone itself: The antigen remains unidentified.

CD8 cells regarded as naive lacked CD45RO, were positively chosen for CCR7, and omitted terminally differentiated effector memory CD45RA+ cells. CDR3 length: 16 residues. Germline CDR1 LNHDA, CDR2 SQIVND (reference sequence). The ends were cut back, 0 bases at V and 1 base at J, with 10 bases in the middle. The receptor was isolated from a man younger than 30 in good health. The V call is TRBV19, the J call TRBJ2-1; the D is unclear. Material: naive CD8+ T cells sorted from blood. The CDR3 sequence: CASSIDDFGSYNEQFF. The CDR3, as DNA: TGTGCCAGTAGTATAGATGACTTTGGATCCTACAATGAGCAGTTCTTC.